This note documents a single T cell receptor (beta chain) sequence. Its specificity is not known. The entry originates in a study of cytomegalovirus exposure and HLA in healthy donors. Whole-study findings and limits: An analysis done earlier found most TCR beta V segments productive about 87% or about 30% of the time. Whilst most TCR sequences proved rare, a subset of public TCRs occurred across many donors. The authors confirmed in vitro that a few CMV-associated chains were specific for CMV antigens.

The PCR had 60 Vbeta and 13 Jbeta primers. The method was immunoSEQ multiplex PCR; TCRdb's version includes in-frame clones alone and lacks a portion of them. The specimen's table records 150,000 or so clones. The CDR3 has 14 amino acids. Germline V gene data show CDR1 as GTSNPN and CDR2 as SVGIG (reference sequence). V shed 0 bases and J shed 8 bases, with 14 bases lying between them. The specimen sequenced was PBMCs. The chain recombines TRBV30 with TRBJ2-1; no clear D. This TCR derives from a woman between 50 and 59 years old in good health and CMV-seronegative. CDR3 coding DNA: TGTGCCTGGAGTGTGAGGTCAGCCCGGGATGAGCAGTTCTTC. As protein: CAWSVRSARDEQFF.